The clone carrying this T cell receptor (beta chain) has only a few counts. The antigen remains unidentified. The entry originates in a study of naive and memory T cell subsets. Findings and caveats of the study: Gini index rose across naive, CM, EM and EMRA in CD4 and CD8. A few larger clonotypes appeared in naive repertoires, especially CD8, possibly memory cells re-expressing CD45RA.

CD4+ T cell IFNgamma after overnight CMV lysate exposure gave donor CMV status. Cells stained for CD3, CD4, CD8, CD45RA, CD27 and viability were sorted into four CD45RA/CD27 subsets. CDR1 is MNHEY, CDR2 SVGEGT, per germline. The CDR3 has 15 residues. J was trimmed by 6 bases and V by 3 bases; bases with no gene match: 6. The beta constant-region primer was an equimolar mix of two oligonucleotides covering TRBC1 and TRBC2. Ligated cDNA was amplified by four rounds of PCR with nested alpha and beta constant-region primers and SP2. TCRdb passed the UMI-ligation and nested PCR reads through MiXCR, listing each CDR3 protein once. The profile shows 85,000 to 130,000 distinct CDR3 sequences, around 15% of them singletons.

J is TRBJ1-5 and V is TRBV6-2 or TRBV6-3; 9 bases line up with TRBD1. The receptor was isolated from a human donor in good health. Sequences were obtained from naive CD8+ T cells from blood. The CDR3 coding sequence is TGTGCCAGCAGTTATACAGGGGGCCCGGGTCAGCCCCAGCATTTT. This sequence encodes CASSYTGGPGQPQHF.